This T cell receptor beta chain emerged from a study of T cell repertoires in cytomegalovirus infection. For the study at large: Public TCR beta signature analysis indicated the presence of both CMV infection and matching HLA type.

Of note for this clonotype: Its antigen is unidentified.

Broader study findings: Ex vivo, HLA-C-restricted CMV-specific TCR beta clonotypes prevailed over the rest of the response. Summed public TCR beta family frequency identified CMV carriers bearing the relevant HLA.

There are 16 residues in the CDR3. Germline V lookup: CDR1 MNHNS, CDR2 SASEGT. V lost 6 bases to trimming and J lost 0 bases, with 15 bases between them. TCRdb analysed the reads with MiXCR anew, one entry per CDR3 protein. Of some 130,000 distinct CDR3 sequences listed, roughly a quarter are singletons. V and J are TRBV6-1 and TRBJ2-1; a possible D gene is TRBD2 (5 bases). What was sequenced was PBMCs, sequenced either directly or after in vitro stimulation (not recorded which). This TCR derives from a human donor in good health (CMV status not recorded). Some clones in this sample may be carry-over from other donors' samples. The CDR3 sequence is CASRTNWESSYNEQFF. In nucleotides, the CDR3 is TGTGCCAGCAGAACCAACTGGGAGAGCTCCTACAATGAGCAGTTCTTC.